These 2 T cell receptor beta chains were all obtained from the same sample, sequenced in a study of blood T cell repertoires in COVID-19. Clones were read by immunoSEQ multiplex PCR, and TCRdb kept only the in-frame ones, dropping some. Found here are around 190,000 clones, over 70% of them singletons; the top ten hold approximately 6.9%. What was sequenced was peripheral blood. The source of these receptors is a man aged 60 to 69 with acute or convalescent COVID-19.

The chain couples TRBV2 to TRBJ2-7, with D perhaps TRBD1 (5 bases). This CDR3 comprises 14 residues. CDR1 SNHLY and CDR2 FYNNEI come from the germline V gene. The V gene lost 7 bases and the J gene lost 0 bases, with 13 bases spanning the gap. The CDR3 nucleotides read TGTGCCAGCACTCGACAGTTTACCTCCTACGAGCAGTACTTC. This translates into CASTRQFTSYEQYF.

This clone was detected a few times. CDR3 sequence reads: CAWSVDSTGSSYNSPLHF. The CDR3 DNA sequence: TGTGCCTGGAGTGTAGACTCGACAGGGAGCTCCTATAATTCACCCCTCCACTTT. V usage is TRBV30 and J usage is TRBJ1-6, with 7 bases matching TRBD1. Germline assignment: CDR1 GTSNPN and CDR2 SVGIG (reference sequence). The CDR3 runs 18 residues. The ends lost 0 bases at V and 0 bases at J; junction bases unmatched: 8.